This T cell receptor beta chain was obtained from a study of T cells after yellow fever vaccination. Study at large: When fractions had low cell numbers, they were prepared with SMART-Seq v4 Ultra Low Input.

General study results and limits: Reappearance after the booster was observed for most primary-vaccination clones (96% CD4, just over 85% CD8).

There are a few counts of this clonotype. The target antigen is unknown. Template switching with 5'RACE generated the TCR cDNA and added a universal primer site and UMIs. Each CDR3 protein is one row after TCRdb ran MiXCR on the 5' RACE reads. The sample comprises hundreds of thousands of distinct CDR3 sequences, about 13% of which are singletons, and more than 13% rests with the top ten. This clonotype originated in a young man who received the YFV17D yellow fever vaccine. The sequencing used PBMCs, collected on the day of the yellow fever booster vaccination.

The CDR3 region has the DNA TGTGCCGCAAAAAAGAACACTGAAGCTTTCTTT. It yields the protein CAAKKNTEAFF. The chain uses TRBV7-2 and TRBJ1-1; no clear D gene. The CDR3 is 11 amino acids. Germline V gene lookup returns CDR1 SGHTA and CDR2 FQGNSA. V lost 11 bases and J lost 1, with 8 bases in between.